At least ten counts were recorded for the clone carrying this T cell receptor beta chain. Its cognate antigen is unknown. The CDR3 sequence is 15 residues long. Germline CDR1 and CDR2: SGHTA and FQGNSA. With 3 bases clipped from V and 1 base from J, the junction kept 4 bases outside the gene matches. 5'RACE employing 10-nucleotide random UMIs yielded the cDNA. Sequencing of 15-18 subjects in each run yielded over 190 million TCR-beta sequences. One entry per CDR3 protein results from TCRdb running MiXCR on the 5' RACE reads. The sample holds under 45,000 distinct CDR3 sequences, roughly 2.5% seen once. The data were taken from a study of neurological immune-mediated disorders. Study observations and caveats: Phylogenetic analysis grouped 18 of 34 multiple sclerosis patients' repertoires together, suggesting a possible repertoire signature. None of the CDR3 amino acid sequences of expanded clones were shared across subjects, and this suggested private repertoires in all groups.

This TCR came from a man aged 45-60 years with multiple sclerosis. Sequencing was performed on PBMCs. The genes are TRBV7-2 and TRBJ2-7; 9 positions match TRBD2. This chain's CDR3 is CASSFRGGGSYEQYF. The DNA of the CDR3 is TGTGCCAGCAGCTTTCGCGGGGGGGGATCCTACGAGCAGTACTTC.